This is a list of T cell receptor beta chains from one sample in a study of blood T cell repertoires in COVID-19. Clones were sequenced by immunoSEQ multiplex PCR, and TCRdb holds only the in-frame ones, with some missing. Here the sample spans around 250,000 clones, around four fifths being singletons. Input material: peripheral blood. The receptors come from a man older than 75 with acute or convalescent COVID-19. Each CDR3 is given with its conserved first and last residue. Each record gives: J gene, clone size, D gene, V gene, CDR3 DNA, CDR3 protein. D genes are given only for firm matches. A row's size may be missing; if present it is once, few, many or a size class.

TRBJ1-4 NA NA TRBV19 TGTGCCAGTAGGCAGGGTTTTGCCTTTAATGAAAAACTGTTTTTT CASRQGFAFNEKLFF
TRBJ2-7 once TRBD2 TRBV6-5 TGTGCCAGCGGAAGACTAGCGGGAGGGTATGAGCAGTACTTC CASGRLAGGYEQYF
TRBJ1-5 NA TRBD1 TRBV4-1 TGCGCCAGCAGCCGGGACAGGGACCAGCCCCAGCATTTT CASSRDRDQPQHF
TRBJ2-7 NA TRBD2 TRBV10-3 TGTGCCATAGCCCCCTCCGGGAGCGGGAGATCTGGCGAGCAGTACTTC CAIAPSGSGRSGEQYF
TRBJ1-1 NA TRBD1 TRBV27 TGTGCCAGCGGGGGGACAGGGGTTAACACTGAAGCTTTCTTT CASGGTGVNTEAFF
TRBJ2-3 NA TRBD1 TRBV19 TGTGCCAGTAGTGCCCGACAGGGGGCGCGCACAGATACGCAGTATTTT CASSARQGARTDTQYF
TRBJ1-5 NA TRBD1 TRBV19 TGTGCCAGTAAAGGGGGCAGGAATCAGCCCCAGCATTTT CASKGGRNQPQHF
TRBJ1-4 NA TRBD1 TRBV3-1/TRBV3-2 TGTGCCAGCAGCCAGACAGGGTCTCGCGAAAAACTGTTTTTT CASSQTGSREKLFF
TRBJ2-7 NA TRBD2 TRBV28 TGTGCCAGCAGTTCCCCGGGGAGCGGGAGCGTCTACGAGCAGTACTTC CASSSPGSGSVYEQYF
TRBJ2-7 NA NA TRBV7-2 TGTGCCAGCAGCTTAGCTGGAACAGGCGTTCCCTACGAGCAGTACTTC CASSLAGTGVPYEQYF
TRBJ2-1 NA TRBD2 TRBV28 TGTGCCAGCACCCCGCCGAGCGGGGGCCGCGGCGGGCAGTTCTTC CASTPPSGGRGGQFF
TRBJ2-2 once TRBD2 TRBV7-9 TGTGCCAGCAGCTTAGACGGCGGGAGGCGGGGGACCGGGGAGCTGTTTTTT CASSLDGGRRGTGELFF
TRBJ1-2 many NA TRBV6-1 TGTGCCAGCAGTGAAGCGGGAGCAGATGGCTACACCTTC CASSEAGADGYTF
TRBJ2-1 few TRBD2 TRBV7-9 TGTGCCAGCAGCTTTCTAGCGGGAGGCCTCAATGAGCAGTTCTTC CASSFLAGGLNEQFF
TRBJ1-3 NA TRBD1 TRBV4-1 TGCGCCAGCAGCTTAGAACCAGGGGGCGGCTCTGGAAACACCATATATTTT CASSLEPGGGSGNTIYF
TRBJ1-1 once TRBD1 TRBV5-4 TGTGCCAGCGAGCCCGATATTACAGGGGGAGGCACTGAAGCTTTCTTT CASEPDITGGGTEAFF
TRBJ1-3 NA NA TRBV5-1 TGCGCCAGCAGCGCGGCGGTTACCGGGAGCTCTGGAAACACCATATATTTT CASSAAVTGSSGNTIYF
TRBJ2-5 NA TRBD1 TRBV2 TGTGCCAGCAGTGAAAACAGGGGGGTAGGAGAGACCCAGTACTTC CASSENRGVGETQYF
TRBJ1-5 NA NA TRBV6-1 TGTGCCAGCAGTGAATGGCGGAATAGCAATCAGCCCCAGCATTTT CASSEWRNSNQPQHF
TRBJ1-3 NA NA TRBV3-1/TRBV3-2 TGTGCCAGCAGCCAAGGTAACTTCAACTCTGGAAACACCATATATTTT CASSQGNFNSGNTIYF
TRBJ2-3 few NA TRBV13 TGTGCCAGCAGCCTAAAAGGGGGAGATACGCAGTATTTT CASSLKGGDTQYF
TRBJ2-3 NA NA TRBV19 TGTGCCAGTAGTCCGCGATTCTCAGATACGCAGTATTTT CASSPRFSDTQYF
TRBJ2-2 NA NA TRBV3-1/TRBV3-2 TGTGCCAGCAGACTGGGACACCCGAACACCGGGGAGCTGTTTTTT CASRLGHPNTGELFF
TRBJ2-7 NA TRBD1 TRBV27 TGTGCCAGCAGTACGAGGACAGGGGGCGGCGAGCAGTACTTC CASSTRTGGGEQYF
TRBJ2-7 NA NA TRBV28 TGTGCCAGCAGTTTCCAGGGGGGCTCCTACGAGCAGTACTTC CASSFQGGSYEQYF
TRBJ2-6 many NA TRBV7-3 TGTGCCAGCAGCTTAGGGCCCTCTGGGGCCAACGTCCTGACTTTC CASSLGPSGANVLTF
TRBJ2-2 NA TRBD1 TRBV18 TGTGCCAGCTCACCATCAGGGGGCGTGTCCGGGGAGCTGTTTTTT CASSPSGGVSGELFF
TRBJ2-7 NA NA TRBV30 TGTGCCTGGAGTGTACTTAACTCCTACGAGCAGTACTTC CAWSVLNSYEQYF
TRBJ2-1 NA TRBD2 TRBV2 TGTGCCAGCAGTGAGGGGCGGGGGGCCTACAATGAGCAGTTCTTC CASSEGRGAYNEQFF
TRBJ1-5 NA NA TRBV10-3 TGTGCCATCAGTGACCCCCGACAGTCACAGCCCCAGCATTTT CAISDPRQSQPQHF
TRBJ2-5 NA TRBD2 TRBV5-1 TGCGCCAGCAGCCCTGACGGGACTAGCGAGGAGACCCAGTACTTC CASSPDGTSEETQYF
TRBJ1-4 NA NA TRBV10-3 TGTGCCATCAGTGAGGGGGGGAGAAGGGAAAAACTGTTTTTT CAISEGGRREKLFF
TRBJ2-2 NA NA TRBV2 TGTGCCAGCAGTGACGTCCCGACCGGGGAGCTGTTTTTT CASSDVPTGELFF
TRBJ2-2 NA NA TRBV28 TGTGCCAGCAGTTTGGACAGCCCTTCGAACACCGGGGAGCTGTTTTTT CASSLDSPSNTGELFF
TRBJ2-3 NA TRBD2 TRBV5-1 TGCGCCAGCAGCCCTAGCGGGGTATCGTGGGATACGCAGTATTTT CASSPSGVSWDTQYF
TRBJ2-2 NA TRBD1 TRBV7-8 TGTGCCAGCAGCATACGACAGGGGAGAGCCACCGGGGAGCTGTTTTTT CASSIRQGRATGELFF
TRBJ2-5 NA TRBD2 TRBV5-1 TGCGCCAGCAGCCAGAATCTAGCGGGAGAGACCCAGTACTTC CASSQNLAGETQYF
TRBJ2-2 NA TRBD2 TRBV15 TGTGCCACCACTCCCCTTGCGGGAGGGAACACCGGGGAGCTGTTTTTT CATTPLAGGNTGELFF
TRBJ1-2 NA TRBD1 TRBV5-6 TGTGCCAGCAGCCGCGAGACAGGGAACTATGGCTACACCTTC CASSRETGNYGYTF
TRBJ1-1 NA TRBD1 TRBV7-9 TGTGCCAGCAGCATAACACAGGGGGGCGCTGAAGCTTTCTTT CASSITQGGAEAFF
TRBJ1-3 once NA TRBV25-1 TGTGCCAGCAGTGTCCCTCCTTGGCCGGGAGGTCCGGGAAACACCATATATTTT CASSVPPWPGGPGNTIYF
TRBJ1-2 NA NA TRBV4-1 TGCGCCAGCAGCCAAGGATGGGGAGATCAAAAACTCTATGGCTACACCTTC CASSQGWGDQKLYGYTF
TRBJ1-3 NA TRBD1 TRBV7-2 TGTGCCAGCAGCCCGGGACAGGGGATATCTGGAAACACCATATATTTT CASSPGQGISGNTIYF
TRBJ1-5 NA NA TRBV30 TGTGCCTGGAGTTGGGTAGGGACTCGCAATCAGCCCCAGCATTTT CAWSWVGTRNQPQHF
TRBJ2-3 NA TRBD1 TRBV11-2 TGTGCCAGCAGCCAAAGGACAGGGGGAGATACGCAGTATTTT CASSQRTGGDTQYF
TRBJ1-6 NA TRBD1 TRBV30 TGTGCCTGGAGTACTGGGCAGGGGGTCCATTCACCCCTCCACTTT CAWSTGQGVHSPLHF
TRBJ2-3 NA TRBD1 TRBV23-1 TGCGCCAGCAGTCAGTCGACCCGGGACAGGGGCGTCGGTACGCAGTATTTT CASSQSTRDRGVGTQYF
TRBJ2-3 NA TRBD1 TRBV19 TGTGCCACTAGGGGACAGGGCTGGCGGGCTACAGATACGCAGTATTTT CATRGQGWRATDTQYF
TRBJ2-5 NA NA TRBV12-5 TGTGCTAGTGGCCCCGACAAGATAGGGGCCCAGTACTTC CASGPDKIGAQYF
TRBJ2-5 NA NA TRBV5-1 TGCGCCAGCAGCTCTCCGGGACAAATAGAGACCCAGTACTTC CASSSPGQIETQYF
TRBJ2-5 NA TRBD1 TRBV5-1 TGCGCCAGCAGCTTCACAGGGGTGACGGGAGAGACCCAGTACTTC CASSFTGVTGETQYF